Listed here are 28 T cell receptor beta chains from one sample, sequenced in a study of blood T cells in healthy people across ages. The use of a sample-barcoded 5' primer and a J-beta primer mix characterized a second PCR of roughly 7 to 12 cycles. One entry per CDR3 protein, called by TCRdb with MiXCR from the 5' RACE reads. The sample lists hundreds of thousands of distinct CDR3 sequences, roughly three fifths occurring once. Sequencing input: blood. The receptors were gathered from a man aged 55 to 70 in good health.

There are a few counts of this clonotype. This chain links TRBV12-3 or TRBV12-4 with TRBJ2-3; unclear D gene. The CDR3 has 15 residues. V was clipped by 3 bases and J by 2 bases, with 12 bases between them. CDR3 in amino acids: CASSFSRPNTDTQYF. In DNA, the CDR3 is TGTGCCAGCAGTTTTTCCCGACCGAACACAGATACGCAGTATTTT.

The genes are TRBV5-1 and TRBJ2-1, with 8 bases that match TRBD1. Germline V gives CDR1 SGHRS, CDR2 YFSETQ. The CDR3 runs to 14 residues. After removal of 4 bases from V and 4 bases from J, the junction contained 4 bases not matched to a gene. CDR3 nucleotides: TGCGCCAGCAGCGACACAGGGGGTTACAATGAGCAGTTCTTC. This codes for CASSDTGGYNEQFF.

V is TRBV5-1 and J is TRBJ2-5; 8 positions agree with TRBD1. CDR1 SGHRS and CDR2 YFSETQ come from the germline V gene. The CDR3 runs 13 residues. The trim removed 4 bases at V and 5 bases at J, leaving 4 bases unmatched. CDR3 loop: CASSGQGHETQYF. The CDR3 coding sequence is TGCGCCAGCAGCGGACAGGGACACGAGACCCAGTACTTC.

The genes are TRBV3-1 and TRBJ2-5; no firm D call. V shed 1 base and J shed 0 bases, with 12 bases lying between them. The CDR3 has 16 residues. CDR1 is LGHDT and CDR2 is YNNKEL in the germline V gene (reference sequence). The CDR3 coding sequence is TGTGCCAGCAGCCAAGCGATCCAGGTGTACCAAGAGACCCAGTACTTC. This translates into CASSQAIQVYQETQYF.

This clonotype was observed a few times. V usage is TRBV6-1 and J usage is TRBJ2-2; D remains ambiguous. The CDR3 length is 14 residues. The V and J ends lost 7 bases and 4 bases respectively, with 13 bases between them. The germline CDR1 and CDR2 sequences are MNHNS and SASEGT. The CDR3 sequence is CASTQDRSTGELFF. In DNA form, the CDR3 reads TGTGCCAGCACCCAAGACCGGTCCACCGGGGAGCTGTTTTTT.

This clonotype showed up just a few times. This chain links TRBV2 with TRBJ2-7; 11 nucleotides line up with TRBD1. Germline assignment: CDR1 SNHLY and CDR2 FYNNEI. The V segment lost 3 bases and the J segment 4 bases; nucleotides outside the gene matches: 5. This CDR3 contains 15 residues. The CDR3 loop reads CASSDGGQGGYEQYF. The CDR3 DNA follows: TGTGCCAGCAGTGATGGGGGACAGGGGGGATACGAGCAGTACTTC.

V gene TRBV5-1 combines with J gene TRBJ2-3, with D possibly being TRBD1 (6 bases). V dropped 4 bases and J dropped 2 bases, with 14 bases sitting between them. Germline CDR1 reads SGHRS; CDR2 reads YFSETQ. This CDR3 spans 15 amino acids. The CDR3 is CASSIQGPSTDTQYF. CDR3 sequence (DNA): TGCGCCAGCAGCATACAGGGTCCCTCCACAGATACGCAGTATTTT.

Of note for this clonotype: A read error is possible here, since a much larger clone lies one base away. The chain couples TRBV7-8 to TRBJ1-2, with D possibly TRBD1 on 6 matching bases. CDR1 and CDR2 (germline): SGHVS, FQNEAQ. The CDR3 consists of 16 residues. The CDR3 DNA follows: TGTGCCAGCAACTTACGCAGGGGATCTAGGACCTATGGCTACACCTTC. It translates to CASNLRRGSRTYGYTF. The entire variable domain, with the rest obtained from reference TRBV7-8 and TRBJ1-2, is as follows: GAGVSQSPRYKVAKRGQDVALRCDPISGHVSLFWYQQALGQGPEFLTYFQNEAQLDKSGLPSDRFFAERPEGSVSTLKIQRTQQEDSAVYLCASNLRRGSRTYGYTFGSGTRLTVV.

This clonotype was detected many times. The CDR3 nucleotides read TGTGCCAGCAGCCAAGTCTCTGCACGGGATTCACCCCTCCACTTT. This sequence encodes CASSQVSARDSPLHF. V gene TRBV14 combines with J gene TRBJ1-6; D uncertain. The CDR3 covers 15 residues. V gave up 1 base and J gave up 8 bases, with 12 bases separating them. CDR1 SGHDN and CDR2 FVKESK come from the germline V gene.

CDR3: CSGRDRVAETQYF. CDR3 nucleotide sequence: TGCAGCGGCCGGGACAGGGTCGCGGAGACCCAGTACTTC. The chain links TRBV29-1 to TRBJ2-5; TRBD1 aligns across 9 bases. The CDR3 has 13 amino acids. V lost 7 bases, J lost 5 bases, and 8 bases stayed unmatched. The germline gives CDR1 SQVTM, CDR2 ANQGSEA.

The CDR3 nucleotides are TGCGCCAGCAACCCGACAGGCATGAACACTGAAGCTTTCTTT. Protein: CASNPTGMNTEAFF. This chain connects TRBV5-1 to TRBJ1-1; D possibly corresponds to TRBD1 (6 bases). The CDR3 is 14 amino acids. V was trimmed by 6 bases and J by 0 bases, leaving 12 bases between them. Per germline, CDR1 SGHRS and CDR2 YFSETQ.

The chain is built from TRBV27 and TRBJ1-1, with 12 bases identical to TRBD1. Losses at the gene ends were 2 bases for V and 5 bases for J; bases not matched to a gene: 12. Per the germline V gene, CDR1 is MNHEY and CDR2 is SMNVEV (reference sequence). CDR3 length: 18 amino acids. In DNA, the CDR3 is TGTGCCAGCAGTTTAGGCTCCGGGACAGGGGGCAGGGTGACTGAAGCTTTCTTT. Protein sequence: CASSLGSGTGGRVTEAFF.

This clonotype has just one count. The chain recombines TRBV5-4 with TRBJ1-5; no clear D. The CDR3 spans 14 residues. Germline lookup yields CDR1 SGHNT and CDR2 YYREEE (reference sequence). Trimming cost V 4 bases and J 8 bases, with 16 bases left between them. This CDR3 is CASSLYGAHKPQHF. The CDR3 region has the DNA TGTGCCAGCAGCCTGTATGGAGCACACAAGCCCCAGCATTTT. Drawing the rest from reference TRBV5-4 and TRBJ1-5, the complete variable domain is ETGVTQSPTHLIKTRGQQVTLRCSSQSGHNTVSWYQQALGQGPQFIFQYYREEENGRGNFPPRFSGLQFPNYSSELNVNALELDDSALYLCASSLYGAHKPQHFGDGTRLSIL.

This clonotype has just a few counts. The chain combines TRBV27 with TRBJ1-2; the D gene is possibly TRBD1 (5 bases). CDR1 is MNHEY, CDR2 SMNVEV, per germline (reference sequence). The V gene lost 4 bases and the J gene lost 8 bases, with 14 bases spanning the gap. There are 13 residues in the CDR3. CDR3 in amino acids: CASSSRGSWGYTF. In DNA, the CDR3 is TGTGCCAGCAGTTCTAGGGGCAGCTGGGGCTACACCTTC.

Only a few counts were recorded for this clonotype. The chain recombines TRBV5-1 with TRBJ2-1, with 7 bases aligning to TRBD2. J gave up 5 bases and V 4 bases, and 9 bases lay outside the gene matches. The CDR3 is 15 amino acids. CDR1 and CDR2 (germline): SGHRS, YFSETQ. CDR3 protein: CASSPVGGRDNEQFF. The DNA of the CDR3 is TGCGCCAGCAGCCCCGTGGGAGGGAGGGACAATGAGCAGTTCTTC.

The chain combines TRBV25-1 with TRBJ2-1, with D tentatively TRBD1 or TRBD2 (6 bases each). Germline assignment: CDR1 MGHDK and CDR2 SYGVNS. The CDR3 is made up of 17 amino acids. Trimming cost V 0 bases and J 0 bases, with 12 bases left between them. The CDR3, as DNA: TGTGCCAGCAGTGAATACGGGGGACAACTCTCCTACAATGAGCAGTTCTTC. It specifies CASSEYGGQLSYNEQFF.

The V call is TRBV5-6, the J call TRBJ1-5; the D is unclear. CDR3 size: 13 residues. Germline V CDR1 and CDR2: SGHDT, YYEEEE. V was pared by 4 bases and J by 2 bases, with 7 bases between. The CDR3 reads CASSASRNQPQHF. Here the CDR3 DNA reads TGTGCCAGCAGCGCCTCACGCAATCAGCCCCAGCATTTT.

This clonotype was found many times. The chain uses TRBV4-2 and TRBJ2-1, with 7 bases that match TRBD2. Germline V CDR1 and CDR2: LGHNA, YNFKEQ. V lost 5 bases to trimming and J lost 5 bases; unmatched junction nucleotides: 12. The CDR3 runs to 16 residues. The CDR3 protein is CASSSPPGTTNNEQFF. The CDR3 nucleotides are TGTGCCAGCAGCTCGCCCCCCGGGACTACAAACAATGAGCAGTTCTTC.

The chain couples TRBV3-1 to TRBJ2-5; 8 bases are a match to TRBD2. The CDR3 covers 13 residues. Germline trimming cut 9 bases from V and 6 bases from J; bases unmatched to any gene: 9. The germline CDR1 and CDR2 sequences are LGHDT and YNNKEL (reference sequence). The CDR3 DNA follows: TGTGCCAGTACACAGAGCGGGGGAAAGACCCAGTACTTC. This encodes CASTQSGGKTQYF.

This clonotype was counted ten times or more. The chain carries TRBV7-2 and TRBJ2-5; D is undetermined. The germline V gene has CDR1 SGHTA and CDR2 FQGNSA. Trimming removed 1 base from V and 5 bases from J, with 8 bases in between. The CDR3 extends over 13 amino acids. The CDR3 spells CASSLGLRETQYF. In DNA form, the CDR3 reads TGTGCCAGCAGCTTAGGCCTACGCGAGACCCAGTACTTC.

This clonotype has a handful of counts. The chain uses TRBV29-1 and TRBJ2-3; 8 bases align to TRBD1. CDR3 length: 13 residues. V shed 4 bases and J 4 bases; nucleotides not matched to a gene: 4. CDR1 and CDR2 from the germline V gene are SQVTM and ANQGSEA. CDR3 coding DNA: TGCAGCGTTGCAGGGGGCGGCGCAGATACGCAGTATTTT. Amino acids: CSVAGGGADTQYF.

The table lists this clonotype with a few counts. The rearrangement uses TRBV11-2 and TRBJ2-7; the D is unclear. Germline V CDR1 and CDR2: SGHAT, FQNNGV. The CDR3 runs 14 residues. V lost 3 bases and J 0 bases, leaving 9 bases between the germline ends. CDR3 in DNA: TGTGCCAGCAGCTTGGAGACTGGCTCCTACGAGCAGTACTTC. Its translation: CASSLETGSYEQYF.

This chain connects TRBV29-1 to TRBJ1-2; possible D gene TRBD1, 5 bases. The CDR3 is 13 residues long. The germline V gene has CDR1 SQVTM and CDR2 ANQGSEA. Trimming removed 4 bases from V and 4 bases from J, with 13 bases in between. DNA of the CDR3: TGCAGCGTTGGCCAGGGAGACGCCTATGGCTACACCTTC. This sequence encodes CSVGQGDAYGYTF.

The V gene is TRBV12-3 or TRBV12-4, the J gene TRBJ2-1; 7 nucleotides align to TRBD2. This CDR3 contains 15 residues. V was clipped by 2 bases and J by 7 bases; unmatched bases: 8. This chain's CDR3 is CASSLRGVSANEQFF. CDR3 coding DNA: TGTGCCAGCAGTTTACGGGGGGTGAGCGCAAATGAGCAGTTCTTC.

This clonotype was observed a single time. The chain employs TRBV18 and TRBJ2-1; weak D call: TRBD2 (5 bases). This CDR3 region has 15 residues. The ends were cut back, 3 bases at V and 4 bases at J, with 13 bases in the middle. The germline gives CDR1 KGHSH, CDR2 LQKENI. CDR3 region: CASSPGPTGYNEQFF. CDR3 nucleotide sequence: TGTGCCAGCTCACCTGGCCCCACGGGGTACAATGAGCAGTTCTTC.

The V gene is TRBV9, the J gene TRBJ2-3; D gene ambiguous. V shed 2 bases and J shed 4 bases, with 11 bases lying between them. Germline CDR1 is SGDLS and CDR2 is YYNGEE. This CDR3 spans 14 amino acids. CDR3 coding DNA: TGTGCCAGCAGCGTCCGAGATGCCCCAGATACGCAGTATTTT. The encoded protein is CASSVRDAPDTQYF.

This clonotype appeared a single time. This chain connects TRBV28 to TRBJ2-5; 7 nucleotides line up with TRBD2. The CDR3 length is 14 residues. Trimming cost V 6 bases and J 11 bases; bases outside gene matches: 15. Germline V lookup: CDR1 MDHEN, CDR2 SYDVKM. The CDR3 protein is CASSWGGTYAEQYF. The CDR3 DNA sequence: TGTGCCAGCAGCTGGGGGGGGACGTACGCTGAGCAGTACTTC.

V gene TRBV6-5 combines with J gene TRBJ2-1; 8 bases are a match to TRBD2. Germline lookup yields CDR1 MNHEY and CDR2 SVGAGI. This CDR3 comprises 14 residues. After removal of 2 bases from V and 9 bases from J, the junction contained 6 bases not matched to a gene. Here the CDR3 reads CASSYGLAGGEQFF. CDR3 nucleotide sequence: TGTGCCAGCAGTTACGGGCTAGCGGGCGGTGAGCAGTTCTTC.